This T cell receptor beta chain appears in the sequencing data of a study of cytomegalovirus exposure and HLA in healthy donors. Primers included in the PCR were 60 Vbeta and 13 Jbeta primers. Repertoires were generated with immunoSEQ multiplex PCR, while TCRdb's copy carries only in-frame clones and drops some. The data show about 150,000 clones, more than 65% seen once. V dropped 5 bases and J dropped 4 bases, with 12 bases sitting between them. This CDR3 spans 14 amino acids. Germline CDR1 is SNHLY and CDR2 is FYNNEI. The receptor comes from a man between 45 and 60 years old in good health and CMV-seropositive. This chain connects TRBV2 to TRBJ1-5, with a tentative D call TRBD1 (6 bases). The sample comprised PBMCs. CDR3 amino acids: CASSFDRHNQPQHF. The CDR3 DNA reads TGTGCCAGCAGTTTTGACAGGCATAATCAGCCCCAGCATTTT.